The 21 T cell receptor beta chains reported below all come from one sample, sequenced in a study of T cells after yellow fever vaccination. Using its own MiXCR run on the 5' RACE reads, TCRdb lists one record per CDR3 protein. The table lists 250,000 to 400,000 distinct CDR3 sequences, over 4% of them singletons, with about 26% in the top ten. Sequenced here: PBMCs, sampled 5 days after the yellow fever booster vaccination. These TCRs come from a man younger than 35 who received the YFV17D yellow fever vaccine.

This clonotype was found many times. The chain carries TRBV5-1 and TRBJ2-2, with 7 bases lining up with TRBD1. This CDR3 has 15 residues. V shed 4 bases and J 1 base; nucleotides not matched to a gene: 4. The germline V gene has CDR1 SGHRS and CDR2 YFSETQ. CDR3 nucleotides: TGCGCCAGCAGCGCAGGGGGACAGAACACCGGGGAGCTGTTTTTT. Translated, it gives CASSAGGQNTGELFF.

The chain joins TRBV23-1 to TRBJ2-7; no clear D gene. TRBV23-1 is filed as an ORF, its function uncertain. The V and J ends lost 7 bases and 7 bases respectively, with 14 bases between them. The CDR3 spans 12 residues. CDR3 residues: CASNFRAGEQYF. The DNA for the CDR3 is TGCGCCAGCAACTTCCGAGCCGGGGAGCAGTACTTC.

This clonotype showed up many times. The chain is built from TRBV7-2 and TRBJ1-5; D is undetermined. The length of the CDR3 is 14 residues. CDR1 is SGHTA and CDR2 is FQGNSA in the germline V gene. Trimming removed 5 bases from V and 1 base from J, with 9 bases in between. The CDR3 spells CASSSSGSNQPQHF. CDR3 nucleotide sequence: TGTGCCAGCAGCAGCTCAGGCAGCAATCAGCCCCAGCATTTT.

The V gene is TRBV2, the J gene TRBJ2-1, with TRBD2 matching over 9 bases. Losses at the gene ends were 5 bases for V and 3 bases for J; bases not matched to a gene: 5. Germline lookup yields CDR1 SNHLY and CDR2 FYNNEI. The CDR3 length is 15 residues. CDR3 amino acids: CASSLLAGDYNEQFF. The CDR3, as DNA: TGTGCCAGCAGTTTATTAGCGGGGGACTACAATGAGCAGTTCTTC.

This clonotype has ten or more counts. The V gene is TRBV10-1, the J gene TRBJ1-1, with 7 nucleotides matching TRBD1. Germline V gives CDR1 WNHNN, CDR2 SYGVQD (reference sequence). V was pared by 5 bases and J by 1 base, with 4 bases of the junction left unmatched. The CDR3 spans 14 residues. CDR3 nucleotides: TGCGCCAGCAGTAGGGACAGCTCGAACACTGAAGCTTTCTTT. As protein: CASSRDSSNTEAFF.

This clonotype has a handful of counts. The rearrangement links TRBV5-4 to TRBJ2-3, with TRBD2 identical over 9 bases. Germline values: CDR1 SGHNT, CDR2 YYREEE (reference sequence). Losses at the gene ends were 6 bases for V and 0 bases for J; bases not matched to a gene: 17. This CDR3 is built from 19 residues. DNA for the CDR3: TGTGCCAGCATGACAAGAGCCCCCATTAGCGGGGGTAGCACAGATACGCAGTATTTT. Amino acids: CASMTRAPISGGSTDTQYF.

This clonotype was detected only a few times. The chain uses TRBV5-1 and TRBJ1-2; D perhaps matches TRBD1 (6 bases). The CDR3 contains 14 residues. CDR1 is SGHRS and CDR2 is YFSETQ in the germline V gene. Trimming stripped 4 bases from V and 10 bases from J, with 20 bases between. The CDR3 spells CASSPLPGDAAYTF. CDR3 DNA sequence: TGCGCCAGCAGCCCCCTCCCAGGGGACGCGGCCTACACCTTC.

This clonotype was seen many times. The CDR3 DNA reads TGTGCCAGCAGTCTCAGACTAGCGGGGGGGCAAGATACGCAGTATTTT. Its translation is CASSLRLAGGQDTQYF. The V gene is TRBV12-3 or TRBV12-4, the J gene TRBJ2-3; 14 bases are shared with TRBD2. J lost 5 bases, V lost 5 bases, and 6 bases had no gene match. The CDR3 consists of 16 residues.

This clonotype was observed many times. The rearrangement joins TRBV7-2 to TRBJ1-2; 9 nucleotides align to TRBD1. V trimming: 4 bases; J trimming: 8 bases; junction bases outside the gene matches: 11. Looked up from germline, CDR1 is SGHTA and CDR2 is FQGNSA. This CDR3 has 15 residues. In nucleotides, the CDR3 is TGTGCCAGCAGCTGGCCGCCGGGACAGGGCCGCGGCTACACCTTC. Amino acids: CASSWPPGQGRGYTF.

The chain combines TRBV6-5 with TRBJ2-5, with D uncertain. The V gene's germline CDR1 is MNHEY and CDR2 SVGAGI. This CDR3 comprises 12 residues. V was shortened by 5 bases and J by 5 bases, with 9 bases between the two germline ends. The CDR3 DNA reads TGTGCCAGCAGTAAAGGGTGGGAGACCCAGTACTTC. Translated: CASSKGWETQYF.

This clonotype has ten or more counts. The rearrangement links TRBV29-1 to TRBJ1-2, with 9 positions matching TRBD1. The CDR3 runs 13 residues. J lost 8 bases, V lost 0 bases, and 4 bases had no gene match. The germline gives CDR1 SQVTM, CDR2 ANQGSEA. In nucleotides, the CDR3 is TGCAGCGTTGAAGAACAGGGGGCTGGGGGCTACACCTTC. Its protein is CSVEEQGAGGYTF.

This clonotype showed up just a few times. The chain links TRBV28 to TRBJ2-4; 8 bases are a match to TRBD1. Unmatched junction bases numbered 4, after V lost 6 bases and J lost 6 bases. From germline, CDR1 is MDHEN and CDR2 SYDVKM. The CDR3 contains 13 residues. CDR3 nucleotides: TGTGCCAGCAGCCGAACAGGGGGAAACATTCAGTACTTC. Translating it yields CASSRTGGNIQYF. Based on the CDR3 plus reference TRBV28 and TRBJ2-4, the full variable domain is DVKVTQSSRYLVKRTGEKVFLECVQDMDHENMFWYRQDPGLGLRLIYFSYDVKMKEKGDIPEGYSVSREKKERFSLILESASTNQTSMYLCASSRTGGNIQYFGAGTRLSVL.

This clonotype has at least ten counts. The chain carries TRBV20-1 and TRBJ1-2, with a weak D call TRBD1 (6 bases). The CDR3 consists of 12 residues. CDR1 and CDR2 (germline): DFQATT, SNEGSKA (reference sequence). Trimming took off 2 bases at V and 5 bases at J, with 9 bases between the two ends. This CDR3 reads CSARSGHYGYTF. The CDR3 coding sequence is TGCAGTGCTAGATCGGGACATTATGGCTACACCTTC.

The chain couples TRBV20-1 to TRBJ1-1; maybe TRBD1 (5 bases). Germline CDR1 DFQATT, CDR2 SNEGSKA (reference sequence). The CDR3 sequence is 10 residues long. CDR3 loop: CLWGGTEAFF. The CDR3 DNA reads as TGCTTATGGGGGGGAACTGAAGCTTTCTTT.

This clonotype was observed a few times. This sequence joins TRBV25-1 and TRBJ2-5; D gene uncertain. Germline V gives CDR1 MGHDK, CDR2 SYGVNS. Trimming shortened V by 4 bases and J by 7 bases, and 19 bases separated the two germline ends. The CDR3 totals 15 residues. CDR3 sequence (DNA): TGTGCCAGCAGTGGAGAATTGGGTCGGACGGGGACCCAGTACTTC. Translating gives CASSGELGRTGTQYF.

This clonotype was counted between two and nine times. The chain employs TRBV5-4 and TRBJ2-2, with 9 positions matching TRBD1. The germline V gene encodes CDR1 SGHNT and CDR2 YYREEE (reference sequence). The CDR3 contains 15 residues. V was clipped by 8 bases and J by 3 bases; unmatched bases: 8. The CDR3 DNA follows: TGTGCCAGTACCCGGGACAGGGACTACACCGGGGAGCTGTTTTTT. It specifies CASTRDRDYTGELFF. The variable domain in full, with the rest retrieved from reference TRBV5-4 and TRBJ2-2, is ETGVTQSPTHLIKTRGQQVTLRCSSQSGHNTVSWYQQALGQGPQFIFQYYREEENGRGNFPPRFSGLQFPNYSSELNVNALELDDSALYLCASTRDRDYTGELFFGEGSRLTVL.

The chain combines TRBV5-1 with TRBJ2-2; D not resolved. Trimming stripped 4 bases from V and 4 bases from J, with 14 bases between. This CDR3 comprises 15 residues. Germline V lookup: CDR1 SGHRS, CDR2 YFSETQ. CDR3 sequence: CASSLPGLRTGELFF. The CDR3 DNA reads as TGCGCCAGCAGCCTTCCGGGCCTACGCACCGGGGAGCTGTTTTTT.

The chain joins TRBV5-1 to TRBJ2-1; D remains unclear. V lost 0 bases and J lost 6, with 16 bases in between. Germline CDR1 SGHRS, CDR2 YFSETQ. The CDR3 covers 16 residues. CDR3: CASSLGVGLNPNEQFF. In DNA, the CDR3 is TGCGCCAGCAGCTTGGGAGTCGGGCTGAACCCCAATGAGCAGTTCTTC.

This clonotype has more than one count but fewer than ten. CDR3 amino acids: CASSLETFTEAFF. CDR3 sequence (DNA): TGTGCCAGCAGTTTAGAAACGTTCACTGAAGCTTTCTTT. V usage is TRBV6-1 and J usage is TRBJ1-1; no reliable D call. This CDR3 is built from 13 residues. The V end lost 5 bases, the J end lost 4 bases, and 11 bases lay between the germline ends. Germline V gives CDR1 MNHNS, CDR2 SASEGT.

In this sample, this clonotype turned up a few times. The gene calls are TRBV18 and TRBJ1-1; D is uncertain. The CDR3 has 15 residues. The ends were cut back, 3 bases at V and 0 bases at J, with 11 bases in the middle. CDR1 is KGHSH, CDR2 LQKENI, per germline. For the CDR3, the DNA is TGTGCCAGCTCACCGAATCAAGGGTTGAACACTGAAGCTTTCTTT. Protein: CASSPNQGLNTEAFF.

The sample holds many counts of this clonotype. This chain connects TRBV20-1 to TRBJ1-6, with D uncertain. The CDR3 contains 13 residues. Trimming shortened V by 0 bases and J by 10 bases, and 10 bases separated the two germline ends. Germline V gene sequence: CDR1 DFQATT, CDR2 SNEGSKA (reference sequence). CDR3 in amino acids: CSARDSGESPLHF. The CDR3 bases are TGCAGTGCTAGAGATTCCGGGGAGTCACCCCTCCACTTT.